This T cell receptor beta chain emerged from a study of PD-1 blockade in classical Hodgkin lymphoma. Every one of the patients relapsed after autologous stem cell transplantation (brentuximab vedotin exposure was variable). The study isolated CD8+ T cells from thawed PBMCs by magnetic negative selection. The CDR3 loop spans 16 amino acids. The germline V gene encodes CDR1 SEHNR and CDR2 FQNEAQ (reference sequence). About this clone itself: One end of the junction does not line up with germline, which may come from a read error.

Sequencing used immunoSEQ multiplex PCR; TCRdb keeps in-frame clones, though not all of them. Of thousands of clones listed, nearly 55% were seen once; the top ten hold roughly 15%. The source is a human donor with classical Hodgkin lymphoma. The chain joins TRBV7-9 to TRBJ2-4; D unresolved. The sequenced sample was CD8+ T cells from blood, obtained at baseline. The CDR3 is CASSLAVGGAKNIQYF. CDR3 DNA sequence: TGTGCCAGCAGTTTAGCCGTCGGTGGGGCCAAAAACATTCAGTACTTC.